A selection of T cell receptor beta chains follows, all from one sample in a study of T and B cells in COVID-19 patients. TCRdb re-called the multiplex PCR reads with MiXCR, one entry per CDR3 protein. The table includes approximately 7,800 distinct CDR3 sequences, about 27% detected once. Sequencing was done on a sample of blood. Source of these receptors: a human donor with active COVID-19. The CDR3 runs from the conserved cysteine through the conserved F or W. Fields, in order: CDR3 length, V gene, J gene, CDR3 protein.

16	TRBV12-3/TRBV12-4	TRBJ1-5	CASSSRTGGINQPQHF
15	TRBV5-4	TRBJ2-1	CASTDKRGSYNEQFF
16	TRBV7-6	TRBJ2-1	CASSLDKREGLNEQFF
16	TRBV27	TRBJ2-3	CASSSTDRGRPDTQYF
13	TRBV19	TRBJ2-1	CASSEDRVDEQFF
18	TRBV27	TRBJ2-5	CASSPLAGGPEMKETQYF
12	TRBV6-6	TRBJ2-6	CASTEGANVLTF
16	TRBV19	TRBJ1-5	CATRNRGRSSNQPQHF
12	TRBV10-3	TRBJ2-5	CAISEIRETQYF
18	TRBV19	TRBJ2-6	CASRQLAGGLSGANVLTF
15	TRBV6-1	TRBJ1-4	CASSLRGLTNEKLFF
12	TRBV6-4	TRBJ2-7	CARDPISYEQYF
19	TRBV27	TRBJ2-5	CASSPLAGLGGRDQKIQYF
14	TRBV12-3/TRBV12-4	TRBJ2-1	CASSYTGVFYEQFF
16	TRBV24-1	TRBJ2-3	CAPIQPDQGGGDTQYF
16	TRBV14	TRBJ2-1	CASSPTWGYARHEQFF
16	TRBV4-3	TRBJ1-3	CASSQEAIVRGNTIYF
15	TRBV5-1	TRBJ2-7	CASSFDRGRTYEQYF
14	TRBV5-4	TRBJ2-1	CASSLGLTPDEQFF
11	TRBV20-1	TRBJ2-1	CSARGASGKFF
14	TRBV10-3	TRBJ2-2	CAISVGLATGELFF
15	TRBV6-1	TRBJ1-2	CARPKTGKKDYGYTF
14	TRBV6-4	TRBJ2-3	CASSESGDTDTQYF
12	TRBV19	TRBJ1-1	CASSTFDSEAFF
18	TRBV4-2	TRBJ1-6	CASSLSYPPGQGNSPLHF
14	TRBV12-3/TRBV12-4	TRBJ1-4	CASRPQGILEKLFF
18	TRBV6-4	TRBJ2-2	CASSDSTSGAANTGELFF
14	TRBV6-4	TRBJ2-3	CASSERGSTDTQYF
10	TRBV6-4	TRBJ2-1	CASSADRWFF
14	TRBV19	TRBJ2-3	CASQTGHSGDTQYF
12	TRBV6-4	TRBJ1-1	CASSHKQGETFF
13	TRBV29-1	TRBJ2-3	CSGGQTSGGTQYF